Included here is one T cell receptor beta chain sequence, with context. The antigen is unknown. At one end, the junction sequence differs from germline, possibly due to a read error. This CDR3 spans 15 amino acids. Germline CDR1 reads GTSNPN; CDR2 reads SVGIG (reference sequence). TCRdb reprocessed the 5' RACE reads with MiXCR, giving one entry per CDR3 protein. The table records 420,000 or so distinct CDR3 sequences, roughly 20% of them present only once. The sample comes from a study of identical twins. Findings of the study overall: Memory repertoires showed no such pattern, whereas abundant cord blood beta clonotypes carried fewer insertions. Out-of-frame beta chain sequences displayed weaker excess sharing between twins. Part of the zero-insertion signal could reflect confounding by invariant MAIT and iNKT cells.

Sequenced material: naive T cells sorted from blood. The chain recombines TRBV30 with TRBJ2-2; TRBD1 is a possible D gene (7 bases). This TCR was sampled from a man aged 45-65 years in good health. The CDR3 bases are TGTGCCTGGAGCCGGGGCCAGGGGGAAGGCGGGGAGCCGTTTTTT. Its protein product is CAWSRGQGEGGEPFF.